The T cell receptor beta chain described here comes from a study of T cell changes during pregnancy in multiple sclerosis. The germline V and J ends were trimmed by 8 bases and 1 base, with 8 bases remaining between them. Germline assignment: CDR1 GTSNPN and CDR2 SVGIG (reference sequence). The CDR3 spans 11 residues. TCRdb's table, derived via immunoSEQ multiplex PCR, lists solely in-frame clones and lacks some. The sample holds over 50,000 clones, around nine tenths seen once. This clonotype originated in a human donor whose cells served as feeder cells for cultures in a pregnancy study. The V and J genes are TRBV30 and TRBJ1-1; a possible D gene is TRBD1 (5 bases). What was sequenced was peripheral blood from another person, used as feeder cells. This CDR3 is CAAGRNTEAFF. DNA of the CDR3: TGTGCCGCGGGACGGAACACTGAAGCTTTCTTT.